The clone carrying this TCR beta chain was observed a handful of times. The data are from a study of response to subunit inactivated influenza vaccine. TCRdb independently ran MiXCR on the RT-PCR reads; one entry per CDR3 protein. The sample has about 830,000 distinct CDR3 sequences; less than 20% are singletons. There are 12 residues in the CDR3. The germline CDR1 and CDR2 sequences are MNHEY and SMNVEV (reference sequence). Trimming removed 5 bases at V and 6 bases at J, with 5 bases between. The source material was PBMCs from blood, sampled less than 6 days after vaccination. This TCR came from a man aged 45 to 65 who received an inactivated influenza vaccine. This chain uses TRBV27 with TRBJ1-6; D ambiguous. CDR3 in DNA: TGTGCCAGCAGTACTCCTAATTCACCCCTCCACTTT. The encoded protein is CASSTPNSPLHF.